A selection of T cell receptor beta chains follows, all from one sample in a study of post-analysis software for immune sequencing data. One entry per CDR3 protein results from TCRdb running MiXCR on the PCR reads. The sample contains 740,000 or so distinct CDR3 sequences, 53% of which appear only once. The source material was blood. All receptors come from a girl aged 5 to 17 with multiple sclerosis. Both conserved end residues are part of each CDR3. A D gene is named only where the DNA matches it firmly. Clone size is stated in some rows and not others, as once, few, many or a class when expanded.

D: NA
J: TRBJ2-3
V: TRBV15
size: NA
CDR3: CATSRSGDTQYF
DNA: TGTGCCACCAGCAGATCAGGGGATACGCAGTATTTT

D: NA
J: TRBJ1-6
V: TRBV6-5
size: NA
CDR3: CASSYRGASSPLHF
DNA: TGTGCCAGCAGTTACCGGGGGGCGAGTTCACCCCTCCACTTT

D: TRBD1
J: TRBJ2-7
V: TRBV9
size: few
CDR3: CASSVGDRAYEQYF
DNA: TGTGCCAGCAGCGTAGGTGACAGGGCCTACGAGCAGTACTTC

D: TRBD1
J: TRBJ2-7
V: TRBV18
size: few
CDR3: CASSFIPTGVYEQYF
DNA: TGTGCCAGCTCATTCATCCCTACAGGGGTGTACGAGCAGTACTTC

D: TRBD2
J: TRBJ2-7
V: TRBV7-9
size: NA
CDR3: CASSFSPGLAGGLTYEQYF
DNA: TGTGCCAGCAGCTTTTCGCCGGGACTAGCGGGAGGGCTAACCTACGAGCAGTACTTC

D: TRBD2
J: TRBJ2-3
V: TRBV29-1
size: NA
CDR3: CSVREGTDTQYF
DNA: TGCAGCGTTAGGGAGGGAACAGATACGCAGTATTTT

D: TRBD1
J: TRBJ2-7
V: TRBV9
size: NA
CDR3: CASSVWDSFYEQYF
DNA: TGTGCCAGCAGCGTTTGGGACAGCTTCTACGAGCAGTACTTC

D: TRBD2
J: TRBJ2-1
V: TRBV20-1
size: few
CDR3: CSARRLAGGSDNEQFF
DNA: TGCAGTGCTCGAAGACTAGCGGGAGGGTCTGACAATGAGCAGTTCTTC

D: TRBD2
J: TRBJ2-5
V: TRBV29-1
size: NA
CDR3: CSVQRLAGETQYF
DNA: TGCAGCGTTCAGCGACTAGCGGGAGAGACCCAGTACTTC

D: NA
J: TRBJ2-1
V: TRBV7-6
size: NA
CDR3: CASSRYPGSYNEQFF
DNA: TGTGCCAGCAGCCGATACCCCGGGTCATACAATGAGCAGTTCTTC

D: TRBD2
J: TRBJ2-7
V: TRBV27
size: NA
CDR3: CATKGVAGATSYEQYF
DNA: TGTGCCACCAAGGGGGTAGCGGGAGCAACCTCCTACGAGCAGTACTTC

D: NA
J: TRBJ2-7
V: TRBV7-3
size: NA
CDR3: CASSPTRMSHEQYF
DNA: TGTGCCAGCAGCCCGACTCGGATGTCCCACGAGCAGTACTTC

D: NA
J: TRBJ2-5
V: TRBV29-1
size: NA
CDR3: CSVAGLWGQEAQYF
DNA: TGCAGCGTTGCTGGTTTGTGGGGACAAGAGGCCCAGTACTTC

D: NA
J: TRBJ2-1
V: TRBV2
size: once
CDR3: CASNVQGSYNEQFF
DNA: TGTGCCAGCAACGTACAGGGAAGCTACAATGAGCAGTTCTTC

D: TRBD2
J: TRBJ2-7
V: TRBV7-2
size: NA
CDR3: CASSLARTSGGSSYEQYF
DNA: TGTGCCAGCAGCTTAGCGCGGACTAGCGGGGGTTCCTCCTACGAGCAGTACTTC

D: TRBD1
J: TRBJ2-7
V: TRBV12-3/TRBV12-4
size: NA
CDR3: CATKGQGVSYEQYF
DNA: TGTGCCACCAAGGGACAGGGGGTCTCCTACGAGCAGTACTTC

D: TRBD1
J: TRBJ2-7
V: TRBV12-3/TRBV12-4
size: NA
CDR3: CASSLGGYRGTYEQYF
DNA: TGTGCCAGCAGTTTAGGCGGGTACAGGGGGACCTACGAGCAGTACTTC

D: NA
J: TRBJ2-4
V: TRBV11-2
size: NA
CDR3: CASSPFGEQYF
DNA: TGTGCCAGCAGCCCCTTCGGGGAGCAGTACTTC

D: TRBD2
J: TRBJ2-6
V: TRBV7-3
size: once
CDR3: CASSMTSGGRVLTF
DNA: TGTGCCAGCAGCATGACTAGCGGGGGGAGGGTCCTGACTTTC

D: NA
J: TRBJ2-7
V: TRBV20-1
size: few
CDR3: CSARASVSYEQYF
DNA: TGCAGTGCTAGAGCTAGCGTCTCCTACGAGCAGTACTTC

D: TRBD2
J: TRBJ2-1
V: TRBV7-6
size: few
CDR3: CASSFIETSGRVSYNEQFF
DNA: TGTGCCAGCAGCTTTATAGAGACTAGCGGGAGGGTTTCCTACAATGAGCAGTTCTTC

D: NA
J: TRBJ2-1
V: TRBV9
size: NA
CDR3: CASNQGVGKDEQFF
DNA: TGTGCCAGCAATCAAGGGGTGGGCAAGGATGAGCAGTTCTTC